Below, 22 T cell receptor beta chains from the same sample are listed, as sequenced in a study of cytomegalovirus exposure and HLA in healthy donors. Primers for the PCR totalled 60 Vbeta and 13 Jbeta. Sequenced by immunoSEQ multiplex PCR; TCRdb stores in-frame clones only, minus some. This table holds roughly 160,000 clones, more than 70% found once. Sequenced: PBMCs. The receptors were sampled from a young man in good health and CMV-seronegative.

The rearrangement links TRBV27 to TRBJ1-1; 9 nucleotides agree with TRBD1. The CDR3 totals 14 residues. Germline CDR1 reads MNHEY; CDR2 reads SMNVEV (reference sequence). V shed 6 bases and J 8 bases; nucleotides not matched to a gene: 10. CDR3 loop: CASRRDRDLAEAFF. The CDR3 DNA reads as TGTGCCAGCAGGCGGGACAGGGACTTAGCGGAAGCTTTCTTT.

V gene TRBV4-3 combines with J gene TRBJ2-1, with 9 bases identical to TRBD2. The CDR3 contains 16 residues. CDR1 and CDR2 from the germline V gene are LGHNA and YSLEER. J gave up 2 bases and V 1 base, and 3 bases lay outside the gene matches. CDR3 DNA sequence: TGCGCCAGCAGCCAAGGGCTAGCGGGACCCTACAATGAGCAGTTCTTC. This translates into CASSQGLAGPYNEQFF.

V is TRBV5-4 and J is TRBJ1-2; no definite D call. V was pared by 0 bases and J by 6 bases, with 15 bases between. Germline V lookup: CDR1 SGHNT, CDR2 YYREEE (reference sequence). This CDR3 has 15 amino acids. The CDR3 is CASSLAFRQTDGYTF. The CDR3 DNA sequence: TGTGCCAGCAGCTTGGCATTCCGGCAGACTGATGGCTACACCTTC.

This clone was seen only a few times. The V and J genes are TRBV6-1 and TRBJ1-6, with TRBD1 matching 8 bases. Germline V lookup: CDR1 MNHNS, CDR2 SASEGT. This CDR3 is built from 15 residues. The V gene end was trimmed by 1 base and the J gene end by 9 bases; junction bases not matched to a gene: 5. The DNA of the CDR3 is TGTGCCAGCAGTGAAGATACAGGGGGAAGTTCACCCCTCCACTTT. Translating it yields CASSEDTGGSSPLHF.

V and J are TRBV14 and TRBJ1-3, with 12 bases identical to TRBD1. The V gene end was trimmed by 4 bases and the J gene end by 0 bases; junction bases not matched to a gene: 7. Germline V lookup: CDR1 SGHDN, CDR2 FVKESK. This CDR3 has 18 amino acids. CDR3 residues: CASSRDRGQGASGNTIYF. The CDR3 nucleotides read TGTGCCAGCAGCCGGGATAGGGGACAGGGGGCCTCTGGAAACACCATATATTTT. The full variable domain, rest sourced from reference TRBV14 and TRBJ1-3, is EAGVTQFPSHSVIEKGQTVTLRCDPISGHDNLYWYRRVMGKEIKFLLHFVKESKQDESGMPNNRFLAERTGGTYSTLKVQPAELEDSGVYFCASSRDRGQGASGNTIYFGEGSWLTVV.

The CDR3 region is CASSQGQGVGEQYF. The CDR3 coding sequence is TGTGCCAGCAGTCAGGGACAGGGGGTAGGTGAGCAGTACTTC. The gene calls are TRBV2 and TRBJ2-7, with 11 bases matching TRBD1. This CDR3 is built from 14 residues. Germline CDR1 and CDR2: SNHLY and FYNNEI. Trimming cost V 5 bases and J 7 bases; bases outside gene matches: 7. The complete variable domain, with remaining parts taken from reference TRBV2 and TRBJ2-7, reads EPEVTQTPSHQVTQMGQEVILRCVPISNHLYFYWYRQILGQKVEFLVSFYNNEISEKSEIFDDQFSVERPDGSNFTLKIRSTKLEDSAMYFCASSQGQGVGEQYFGPGTRLTVT.

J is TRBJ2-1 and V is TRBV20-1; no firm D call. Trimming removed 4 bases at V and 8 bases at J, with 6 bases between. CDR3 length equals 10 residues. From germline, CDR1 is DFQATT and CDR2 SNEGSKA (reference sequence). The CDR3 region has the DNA TGCAGTGCTAAGCAGGATGAGCAGTTCTTC. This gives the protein CSAKQDEQFF.

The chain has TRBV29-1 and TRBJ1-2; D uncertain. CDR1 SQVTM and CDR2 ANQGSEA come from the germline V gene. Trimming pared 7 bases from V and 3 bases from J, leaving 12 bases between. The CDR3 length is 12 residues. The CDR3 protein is CSARELDYGYTF. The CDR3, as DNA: TGCAGCGCCCGTGAGCTGGACTATGGCTACACCTTC.

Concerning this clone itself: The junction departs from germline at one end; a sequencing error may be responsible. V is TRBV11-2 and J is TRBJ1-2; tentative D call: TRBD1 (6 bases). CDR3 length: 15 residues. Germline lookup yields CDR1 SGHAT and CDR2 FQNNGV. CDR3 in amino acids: CASSLWGRGGSGCTF. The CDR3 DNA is TGTGCCAGCAGCTTATGGGGCAGGGGAGGGTCTGGCTGCACCTTC. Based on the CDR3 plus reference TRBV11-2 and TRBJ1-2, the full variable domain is EAGVAQSPRYKIIEKRQSVAFWCNPISGHATLYWYQQILGQGPKLLIQFQNNGVVDDSQLPKDRFSAERLKGVDSTLKIQPAKLEDSAVYLCASSLWGRGGSGCTFGSGTRLTVV.

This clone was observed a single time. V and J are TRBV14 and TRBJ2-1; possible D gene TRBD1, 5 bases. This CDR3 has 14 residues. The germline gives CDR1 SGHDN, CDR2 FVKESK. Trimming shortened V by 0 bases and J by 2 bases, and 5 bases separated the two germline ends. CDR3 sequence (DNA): TGTGCCAGCAGCCAAGACAGGGCCTACAATGAGCAGTTCTTC. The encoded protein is CASSQDRAYNEQFF.

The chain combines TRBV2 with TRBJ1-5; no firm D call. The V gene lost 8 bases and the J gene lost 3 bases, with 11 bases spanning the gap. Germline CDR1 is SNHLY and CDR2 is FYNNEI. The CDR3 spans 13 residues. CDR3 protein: CASGSSLNQPQHF. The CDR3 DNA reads TGTGCCAGCGGGAGCAGCCTCAATCAGCCCCAGCATTTT.

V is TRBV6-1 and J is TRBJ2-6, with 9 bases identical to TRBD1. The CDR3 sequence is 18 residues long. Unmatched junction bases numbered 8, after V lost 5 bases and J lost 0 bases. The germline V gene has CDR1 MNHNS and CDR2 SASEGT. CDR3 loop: CASSKGQGPTSGANVLTF. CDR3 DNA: TGTGCCAGCAGTAAAGGACAGGGGCCAACCTCTGGGGCCAACGTCCTGACTTTC.

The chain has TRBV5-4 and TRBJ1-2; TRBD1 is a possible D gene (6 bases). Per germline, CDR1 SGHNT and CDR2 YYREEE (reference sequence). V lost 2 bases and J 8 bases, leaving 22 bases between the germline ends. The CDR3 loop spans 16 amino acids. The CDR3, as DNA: TGTGCCAGCAGCTTCCGGGACACCCGACCCCCATGGGGCTACACCTTC. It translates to CASSFRDTRPPWGYTF.

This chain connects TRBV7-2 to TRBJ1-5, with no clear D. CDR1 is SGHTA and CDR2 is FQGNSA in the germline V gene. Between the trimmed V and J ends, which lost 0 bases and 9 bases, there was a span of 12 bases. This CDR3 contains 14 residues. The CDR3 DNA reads TGTGCCAGCAGCTTAGCTATAGAGCTATGGCCCCAGCATTTT. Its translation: CASSLAIELWPQHF.

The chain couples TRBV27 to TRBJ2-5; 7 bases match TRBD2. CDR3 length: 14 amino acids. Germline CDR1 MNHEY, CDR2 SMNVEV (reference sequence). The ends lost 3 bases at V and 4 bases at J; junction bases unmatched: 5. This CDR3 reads CASSLRTRGETQYF. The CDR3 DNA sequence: TGTGCCAGCAGTTTGCGGACTAGGGGAGAGACCCAGTACTTC.

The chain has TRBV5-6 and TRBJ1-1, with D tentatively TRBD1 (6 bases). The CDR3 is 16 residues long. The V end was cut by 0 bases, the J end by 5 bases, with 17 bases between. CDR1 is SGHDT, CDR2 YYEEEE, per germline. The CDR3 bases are TGTGCCAGCAGCTTGGACAGACAGGAAAGAATGACTGAAGCTTTCTTT. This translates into CASSLDRQERMTEAFF.

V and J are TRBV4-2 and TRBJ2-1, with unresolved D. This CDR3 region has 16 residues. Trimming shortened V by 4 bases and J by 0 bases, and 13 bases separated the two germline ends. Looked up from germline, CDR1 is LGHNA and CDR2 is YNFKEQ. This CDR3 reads CASSPPPSNSYNEQFF. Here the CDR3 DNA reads TGTGCCAGCAGCCCCCCGCCTAGTAACTCCTACAATGAGCAGTTCTTC.

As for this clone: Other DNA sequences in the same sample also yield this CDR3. DNA for the CDR3: TGCGCCAGCAGCCAAGAGGGGGGGCAAGAGACCCAGTACTTC. Translation gives CASSQEGGQETQYF. The chain carries TRBV4-1 and TRBJ2-5, with TRBD2 matching 7 bases. From germline, CDR1 is MGHRA and CDR2 YSYEKL. The CDR3 has 14 residues. J was trimmed by 2 bases and V by 0 bases; bases with no gene match: 0.

For the CDR3, the DNA is TGTGCCAGCTCACGAACAGGGGACAATCAGCCCCAGCATTTT. Residues: CASSRTGDNQPQHF. This chain uses TRBV18 with TRBJ1-5, with 7 nucleotides matching TRBD1. V shed 4 bases and J 3 bases; nucleotides not matched to a gene: 3. The CDR3 loop spans 14 amino acids. The germline V gene has CDR1 KGHSH and CDR2 LQKENI. The full variable domain, in which reference TRBV18 and TRBJ1-5 provide the parts outside the CDR3, is NAGVMQNPRHLVRRRGQEARLRCSPMKGHSHVYWYRQLPEEGLKFMVYLQKENIIDESGMPKERFSAEFPKEGPSILRIQQVVRGDSAAYFCASSRTGDNQPQHFGDGTRLSIL.

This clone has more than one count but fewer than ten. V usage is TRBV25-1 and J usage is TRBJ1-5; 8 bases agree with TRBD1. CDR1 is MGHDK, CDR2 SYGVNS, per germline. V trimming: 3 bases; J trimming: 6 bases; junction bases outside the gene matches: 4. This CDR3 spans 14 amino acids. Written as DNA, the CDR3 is TGTGCCAGCAGTGAGGACAGGGTTGGTCAGCCCCAGCATTTT. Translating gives CASSEDRVGQPQHF.

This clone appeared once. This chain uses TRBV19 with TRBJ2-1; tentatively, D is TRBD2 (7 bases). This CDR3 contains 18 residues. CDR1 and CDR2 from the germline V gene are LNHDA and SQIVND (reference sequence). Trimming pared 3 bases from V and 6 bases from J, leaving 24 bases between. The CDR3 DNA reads TGTGCCAGTAGTATTGTATCAGAGAGGTGGGGGGGGCCCAATGAGCAGTTCTTC. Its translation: CASSIVSERWGGPNEQFF.

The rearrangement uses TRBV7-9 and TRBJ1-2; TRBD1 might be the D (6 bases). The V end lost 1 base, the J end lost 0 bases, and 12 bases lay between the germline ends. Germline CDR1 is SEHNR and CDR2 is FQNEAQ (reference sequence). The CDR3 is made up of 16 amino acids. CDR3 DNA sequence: TGTGCCAGCAGCTTAGACGGGGGGCTATCTAACTATGGCTACACCTTC. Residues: CASSLDGGLSNYGYTF.